The 11 T cell receptor beta chains presented below share a single source sample, sequenced in a study of OX40 agonist ivuxolimab in advanced cancers. Clones were read by immunoSEQ multiplex PCR, and TCRdb kept only the in-frame ones, dropping some. The sample records tens of thousands of clones, about 88% being singletons. The source material was CD4+ or CD8+ T cells sorted from blood, sampled in a trial of the OX40 agonist ivuxolimab. These receptors were obtained from an adult with an advanced solid tumor such as melanoma, head and neck, liver or kidney cancer.

This clone was recorded a few times. The chain's CDR3 is CASSSGRDYAYEQYF. The CDR3, as DNA: TGTGCCAGCAGTTCCGGCCGGGACTATGCCTACGAGCAGTACTTC. The genes are TRBV6-5 and TRBJ2-7, with TRBD2 identical over 7 bases. The CDR3 is 15 amino acids. Unmatched junction bases numbered 8, after V lost 4 bases and J lost 2 bases. From germline, CDR1 is MNHEY and CDR2 SVGAGI.

The V and J genes are TRBV19 and TRBJ1-1, with D hard to call. Germline V gene lookup returns CDR1 LNHDA and CDR2 SQIVND (reference sequence). The CDR3 loop spans 14 amino acids. V lost 3 bases and J lost 1, with 9 bases in between. The CDR3 nucleotides are TGTGCCAGTAGTATCGGTCAAGGGAACACTGAAGCTTTCTTT. This gives the protein CASSIGQGNTEAFF.

The rearrangement joins TRBV27 to TRBJ2-2; D is possibly TRBD2 (5 bases). The germline CDR1 and CDR2 sequences are MNHEY and SMNVEV (reference sequence). CDR3 length: 15 residues. V was trimmed by 8 bases and J by 2 bases, leaving 15 bases between them. CDR3 in DNA: TGTGCCAGCCGAACCTATGGAGGCAACACCGGGGAGCTGTTTTTT. Translated: CASRTYGGNTGELFF.

J is TRBJ1-1 and V is TRBV5-4; 9 bases agree with TRBD1. V dropped 4 bases and J dropped 0; count of bases not matched to a gene: 4. The germline V gene has CDR1 SGHNT and CDR2 YYREEE (reference sequence). This CDR3 has 15 amino acids. The CDR3 nucleotides read TGTGCCAGCAGCGCACAGGGGGCGCTGAACACTGAAGCTTTCTTT. Translating it yields CASSAQGALNTEAFF.

The rearrangement joins TRBV28 to TRBJ2-5; D is ambiguous. The CDR3 is 14 residues long. Germline V gene lookup returns CDR1 MDHEN and CDR2 SYDVKM. Trimming stripped 3 bases from V and 2 bases from J, with 10 bases between. The CDR3 DNA reads TGTGCCAGCAGTTTGGAACTCAATCAAGAGACCCAGTACTTC. Translated: CASSLELNQETQYF. The complete variable domain, with remaining parts taken from reference TRBV28 and TRBJ2-5, reads DVKVTQSSRYLVKRTGEKVFLECVQDMDHENMFWYRQDPGLGLRLIYFSYDVKMKEKGDIPEGYSVSREKKERFSLILESASTNQTSMYLCASSLELNQETQYFGPGTRLLVL.

In DNA form, the CDR3 reads TGTGCCAGCAGCTTAGGGCTAGCGGGAGCAGGGGCCAACGTCCTGACTTTC. The encoded protein is CASSLGLAGAGANVLTF. The chain combines TRBV7-3 with TRBJ2-6; 10 bases match TRBD2. V trimming: 2 bases; J trimming: 4 bases; junction bases outside the gene matches: 5. CDR3 length: 17 amino acids. In germline, CDR1 is SGHTA, CDR2 FQGTGA.

The genes are TRBV27 and TRBJ2-6; perhaps TRBD2 as D (5 bases). Trimming stripped 5 bases from V and 1 base from J, with 12 bases between. Germline V CDR1 and CDR2: MNHEY, SMNVEV (reference sequence). This CDR3 is 16 amino acids long. Here the CDR3 DNA reads TGTGCCAGCAGTCTTGTCGCGGGTTCTGGGGCCAACGTCCTGACTTTC. Its protein is CASSLVAGSGANVLTF.

The chain employs TRBV7-9 and TRBJ2-3; the match to TRBD1 covers 7 bases. This CDR3 has 14 amino acids. The germline gives CDR1 SEHNR, CDR2 FQNEAQ (reference sequence). Trimming cost V 1 base and J 6 bases; bases outside gene matches: 4. CDR3 coding DNA: TGTGCCAGCAGCTTAGGACAGGGTACGGATACGCAGTATTTT. Translating it yields CASSLGQGTDTQYF.

The rearrangement joins TRBV27 to TRBJ2-1, with TRBD2 matching over 11 bases. The CDR3 covers 15 residues. CDR1 and CDR2 from the germline V gene are MNHEY and SMNVEV (reference sequence). The V gene end was trimmed by 4 bases and the J gene end by 6 bases; junction bases not matched to a gene: 5. CDR3 region: CASSSGLAGGNEQFF. CDR3 DNA sequence: TGTGCCAGCAGTTCCGGACTAGCGGGCGGCAATGAGCAGTTCTTC.

The chain employs TRBV4-2 and TRBJ2-2, with unresolved D. Germline CDR1 is LGHNA and CDR2 is YNFKEQ. The CDR3 consists of 14 residues. The ends were cut back, 2 bases at V and 1 base at J, with 5 bases in the middle. The CDR3: CASSQRQNTGELFF. DNA of the CDR3: TGTGCCAGCAGCCAACGCCAGAACACCGGGGAGCTGTTTTTT.

This sequence joins TRBV7-9 and TRBJ2-7; D possibly uses TRBD1 or TRBD2 (8 bases each). Germline-derived CDR1 and CDR2 are SEHNR and FQNEAQ (reference sequence). Trimming removed 6 bases from V and 5 bases from J, with 23 bases in between. This CDR3 has 16 amino acids. CDR3 protein: CASRRGAGQGTHEQYF. The CDR3 coding sequence is TGTGCCAGCAGGCGGGGGGCAGGACAGGGTACACACGAGCAGTACTTC.